The next 23 T cell receptor beta chains were all read from a single sample in a study of monozygotic twins with inflammatory bowel disease. After re-calling the 5' RACE reads, TCRdb lists one entry per CDR3 protein, DNA absent. Its clone listing holds 200,000 to 250,000 distinct CDR3 sequences. Input material: blood. These receptors came from a human donor with ulcerative colitis or Crohn's disease, or a healthy co-twin of an affected twin (not recorded which).

This sequence joins TRBV5-6 and TRBJ2-5; TCRdb's D call of TRBD2 is untestable without DNA. Germline V gene lookup returns CDR1 SGHDT and CDR2 YYEEEE. The CDR3 runs to 14 residues. The chain's CDR3 is CASSLATSVETQYF.

The chain is built from TRBV5-1 and TRBJ2-3; there is no DNA to check the TCRdb D call of TRBD2. CDR3 length: 19 residues. Germline CDR1 and CDR2: SGHRS and YFSETQ. The CDR3 is CASSWATGTSGGVPDTQYF.

The V call is TRBV20-1, the J call TRBJ1-5. The CDR3 runs 14 residues. CDR1 and CDR2 (germline): DFQATT, SNEGSKA (reference sequence). The CDR3: CSARDGNSNQPQHF.

The chain couples TRBV3-1 to TRBJ2-5. The germline CDR1 and CDR2 sequences are LGHDT and YNNKEL (reference sequence). The CDR3 is made up of 15 amino acids. CDR3: CASSQDGQRKETQYF.

J is TRBJ2-1 and V is TRBV6-1; TCRdb's D call, TRBD1, is unchecked because there is no DNA. CDR3 length: 16 amino acids. Looked up from germline, CDR1 is MNHNS and CDR2 is SASEGT. This chain's CDR3 is CASSRDRDRSYNEQFF.

The chain combines TRBV5-6 with TRBJ1-4; TCRdb outputs TRBD1, but without DNA this stays unchecked. This CDR3 has 16 amino acids. CDR1 and CDR2 (germline): SGHDT, YYEEEE. The CDR3 loop reads CASSLVSRGPDEKLFF.

The rearrangement joins TRBV10-2 to TRBJ1-2; TCRdb names TRBD1, which stays unverified in the absence of DNA. Germline CDR1 reads WSHSY; CDR2 reads SAAADI. The CDR3 has 13 residues. CDR3 protein: CASRPDSIYGYTF.

V usage is TRBV2 and J usage is TRBJ1-4. This CDR3 spans 13 amino acids. CDR1 is SNHLY, CDR2 FYNNEI, per germline. The CDR3 sequence: CASNGWAGEKLFF.

The gene calls are TRBV5-1 and TRBJ2-2; the TCRdb D gene call, TRBD1, has no DNA to confirm it. Germline V gene data show CDR1 as SGHRS and CDR2 as YFSETQ. The CDR3 is 13 amino acids. The CDR3 reads CASSPEGPGELFF.

The rearrangement joins TRBV7-9 to TRBJ1-3. CDR1 and CDR2 from the germline V gene are SEHNR and FQNEAQ (reference sequence). CDR3 length: 16 amino acids. The chain's CDR3 is CASSLSRGATGNTIYF.

The chain joins TRBV5-1 to TRBJ1-6; TCRdb indicates TRBD1, and absent DNA this call remains unverified. This CDR3 is 14 amino acids long. Per the germline V gene, CDR1 is SGHRS and CDR2 is YFSETQ. CDR3 loop: CASRFGQGNSPLHF.

The chain couples TRBV12-3 or TRBV12-4 to TRBJ1-2. The CDR3 extends over 13 amino acids. CDR3 sequence reads: CASSLNYGFGYTF.

The chain carries TRBV20-1 and TRBJ2-7; TCRdb calls TRBD2, which cannot be checked without DNA. Germline CDR1 DFQATT, CDR2 SNEGSKA (reference sequence). The CDR3 has 18 residues. The CDR3: CSASGGLAGGSSSYEQYF.

The chain is built from TRBV7-9 and TRBJ2-7; TCRdb gives TRBD1 as the D gene, but with no DNA this cannot be confirmed. CDR1 SEHNR and CDR2 FQNEAQ come from the germline V gene (reference sequence). This CDR3 region has 15 residues. The CDR3 spells CASSAPGAEGYEQYF.

The chain combines TRBV5-1 with TRBJ1-1; lacking DNA, the TRBD1 call made by TCRdb goes unchecked. The length of the CDR3 is 13 residues. From germline, CDR1 is SGHRS and CDR2 YFSETQ. The CDR3 reads CASTSGMNTEAFF.

This CDR3 reads CASSWQGLGTGTQYF. The V and J genes are TRBV28 and TRBJ2-5; TCRdb designates TRBD2, a call that cannot be tested without DNA. The CDR3 length is 15 residues. Germline V gene data show CDR1 as MDHEN and CDR2 as SYDVKM.

V usage is TRBV11-1 and J usage is TRBJ2-1; the D gene TCRdb calls, TRBD2, cannot be checked with no DNA. The CDR3 is made up of 18 amino acids. Germline V gives CDR1 SGHAT, CDR2 FQDESV (reference sequence). The CDR3 loop is CASSPRTGYRAPGDEQFF.

This chain uses TRBV7-9 with TRBJ1-3. This CDR3 is built from 13 residues. In germline, CDR1 is SEHNR, CDR2 FQNEAQ (reference sequence). The CDR3 loop reads CASSSRGGNTIYF.

The chain uses TRBV12-3 or TRBV12-4 and TRBJ2-5; TCRdb's assignment of TRBD2 cannot be checked, as there is no DNA. The CDR3 has 12 residues. The CDR3 protein is CASGQILVPQYF.

This chain uses TRBV20-1 with TRBJ2-7; TCRdb's D call of TRBD2 is untestable without DNA. The CDR3 is made up of 16 amino acids. Germline lookup yields CDR1 DFQATT and CDR2 SNEGSKA (reference sequence). CDR3 region: CSARDGARQSLREQYF.

The V and J genes are TRBV12-3 or TRBV12-4 and TRBJ2-7. This CDR3 is 11 amino acids long. CDR3 sequence: CASSLDSEQYF.

The chain has TRBV3-1 and TRBJ2-1; the TRBD1 assignment by TCRdb is unverifiable without DNA. Germline CDR1 LGHDT, CDR2 YNNKEL (reference sequence). The length of the CDR3 is 14 residues. This CDR3 reads CASSLEDRPMGQFF.

The chain uses TRBV6-5 and TRBJ2-7. Germline CDR1 and CDR2: MNHEY and SVGAGI. The CDR3 contains 16 residues. CDR3 region: CASSYSTAGGTYEQYF.